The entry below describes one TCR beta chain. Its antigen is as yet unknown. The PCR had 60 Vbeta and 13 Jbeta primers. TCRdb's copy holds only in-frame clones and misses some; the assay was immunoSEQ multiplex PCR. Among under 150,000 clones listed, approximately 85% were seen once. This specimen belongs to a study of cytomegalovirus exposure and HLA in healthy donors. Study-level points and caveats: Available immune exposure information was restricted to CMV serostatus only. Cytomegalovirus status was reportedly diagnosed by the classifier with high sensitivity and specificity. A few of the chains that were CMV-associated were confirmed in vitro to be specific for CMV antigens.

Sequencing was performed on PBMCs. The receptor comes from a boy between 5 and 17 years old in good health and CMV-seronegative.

CDR3 coding DNA: TGTGCCAGCAGCAGTCAGGGGTTGCAGTACTTC. Its protein is CASSSQGLQYF. The chain links TRBV7-9 to TRBJ2-7; D perhaps matches TRBD1 (6 bases). Germline V lookup: CDR1 SEHNR, CDR2 FQNEAQ (reference sequence). This CDR3 comprises 11 residues. V shed 5 bases and J shed 9 bases, with 11 bases lying between them.